These 30 T cell receptor beta chains share one sample of origin, sequenced in a study of blood T cell repertoires in COVID-19 (dated by TCRdb to about 2020). The library was built by means of the immunoSEQ multiplex PCR assay. Drawn from immuneACCESS, this table holds only the in-frame rearrangements with V and J called that TCRdb kept. Clones are partly lost; checked studies trace under half to an unresolved V gene and leave the rest unexplained. For this sample the table gives about 200,000 clones, of which roughly four fifths were detected only once. Together, the top ten hold over 4% of the sample. What was sequenced was peripheral blood. The receptors shown here come from a woman in her 70s with COVID-19, enrolled during active disease.

The gene calls are TRBV27 and TRBJ2-1; D is undetermined. With 4 bases removed from V and 7 bases from J, the gap between germline ends came to 11 bases. The CDR3 has 13 residues. From germline, CDR1 is MNHEY and CDR2 SMNVEV (reference sequence). The CDR3 loop is CASSSTRRNEQFF. CDR3 in DNA: TGTGCCAGCAGTTCGACGCGGCGGAATGAGCAGTTCTTC.

A note on this clone: This could be a read error, since a much larger clone is one nucleotide away. The chain has TRBV28 and TRBJ1-5; 9 bases fit TRBD1. CDR1 is MDHEN, CDR2 SYDVKM, per germline. This CDR3 comprises 14 residues. The trim removed 5 bases at V and 4 bases at J, leaving 3 bases unmatched. The CDR3 sequence is CASSQTGGNQPQHF. The CDR3 bases are TGTGCCAGCAGTCAGACAGGGGGTAATCAGCCCCAGCATTTT.

The J gene is TRBJ2-2, the V gene TRBV28, with 8 bases matching TRBD2. Germline V gene sequence: CDR1 MDHEN, CDR2 SYDVKM. The V gene end was trimmed by 5 bases and the J gene end by 7 bases; junction bases not matched to a gene: 9. This CDR3 has 15 amino acids. CDR3 DNA sequence: TGTGCCAGCAGTCCCCCCCTTAGCGGGGTCGGGGAGCTGTTTTTT. Translating gives CASSPPLSGVGELFF.

This clone was seen a single time. The chain has TRBV21-1 and TRBJ2-2; whether TRBD2, the table's D call, matches the DNA was not checked. TRBV21-1 is recorded as a pseudogene. CDR3 length equals 21 residues. The CDR3 sequence is CASSKGLILAGALGETGELFF. DNA for the CDR3: TGTGCCAGCAGCAAAGGGTTGATCCTAGCGGGAGCGCTGGGTGAGACCGGGGAGCTGTTTTTT.

In its sample, this clone was seen a few times. This chain connects TRBV6-1 to TRBJ2-5; D is tentatively TRBD1 or TRBD2 (9 bases each). From germline, CDR1 is MNHNS and CDR2 SASEGT. V was trimmed by 2 bases and J by 5 bases, leaving 39 bases between them. The CDR3 sequence is 23 residues long. The CDR3 here is CASSEKRTGGDQVASGTGETQYF. For the CDR3, the DNA is TGTGCCAGCAGTGAAAAACGCACAGGGGGCGATCAAGTAGCTAGCGGGACCGGCGAGACCCAGTACTTC.

This clone was seen just once. V usage is TRBV30 and J usage is TRBJ1-5; D perhaps matches TRBD1 (5 bases). The length of the CDR3 is 13 residues. Germline values: CDR1 GTSNPN, CDR2 SVGIG (reference sequence). Deletions cut 4 bases from V and 12 bases from J, with 19 bases between. CDR3 DNA: TGTGCCTGGACCGCAAGGGGAGGTCGACTCCAGCATTTT. Translation gives CAWTARGGRLQHF.

This clone was observed a single time. This chain uses TRBV7-2 with TRBJ1-5; D is unresolved. The CDR3 is 12 amino acids. The germline gives CDR1 SGHTA, CDR2 FQGNSA. Trimming removed 2 bases at V and 4 bases at J, with 3 bases between. In DNA, the CDR3 is TGTGCCAGCAGCTTATATAATCAGCCCCAGCATTTT. Its translation is CASSLYNQPQHF. The full variable domain, with the rest looked up from reference TRBV7-2 and TRBJ1-5, is GAGVSQSPSNKVTEKGKDVELRCDPISGHTALYWYRQSLGQGLEFLIYFQGNSAPDKSGLPSDRFSAERTGGSVSTLTIQRTQQEDSAVYLCASSLYNQPQHFGDGTRLSIL.

The chain recombines TRBV25-1 with TRBJ2-5; D unresolved. The CDR3 runs 13 residues. Trimming removed 6 bases from V and 4 bases from J, with 12 bases in between. Germline V gene data show CDR1 as MGHDK and CDR2 as SYGVNS. This CDR3 is CASRRDPVETQYF. CDR3 nucleotides: TGTGCCAGCAGGCGAGATCCGGTAGAGACCCAGTACTTC.

The gene calls are TRBV28 and TRBJ1-1; possible D gene TRBD1, 6 bases. The CDR3 has 15 residues. Germline V CDR1 and CDR2: MDHEN, SYDVKM. Trimming shortened V by 6 bases and J by 0 bases, and 14 bases separated the two germline ends. CDR3 nucleotide sequence: TGTGCCAGCAGACCCGGGACACCGATGAACACTGAAGCTTTCTTT. Amino acids: CASRPGTPMNTEAFF.

The J gene is TRBJ1-6, the V gene TRBV18; 7 bases fit TRBD1. The trim removed 3 bases at V and 5 bases at J, leaving 10 bases unmatched. This CDR3 spans 17 amino acids. The germline V gene has CDR1 KGHSH and CDR2 LQKENI. The CDR3 DNA is TGTGCCAGCTCACCGTCGGGACAGAGTCCCAATAATTCACCCCTCCACTTT. It translates to CASSPSGQSPNNSPLHF.

The chain combines TRBV27 with TRBJ2-7; a possible D gene is TRBD1 (7 bases). The CDR3 has 15 residues. Germline assignment: CDR1 MNHEY and CDR2 SMNVEV (reference sequence). The V end was cut by 7 bases, the J end by 0 bases, with 16 bases between. CDR3 DNA sequence: TGTGCCAGCACAAGAGGAGGGGACAGCTCCTACGAGCAGTACTTC. This translates into CASTRGGDSSYEQYF.

CDR3 in amino acids: CASSLGTTSGANVLTF. The CDR3 DNA is TGTGCCAGCAGCTTAGGGACGACTAGCGGGGCCAACGTCCTGACTTTC. The J gene is TRBJ2-6, the V gene TRBV7-7; 7 bases line up with TRBD2. The CDR3 consists of 16 residues. Germline CDR1 is SSHAT and CDR2 is FNYEAQ (reference sequence). The V segment lost 1 base and the J segment 4 bases; nucleotides outside the gene matches: 4.

The CDR3 sequence: CASSPGAGRGLNYGYTF. The DNA for the CDR3 is TGCGCCAGCAGCCCTGGAGCAGGGAGGGGGTTGAACTATGGCTACACCTTC. The J gene is TRBJ1-2, the V gene TRBV5-1; the D gene is possibly TRBD1 (6 bases). V dropped 4 bases and J dropped 2 bases, with 21 bases sitting between them. The germline V gene has CDR1 SGHRS and CDR2 YFSETQ. This CDR3 spans 17 amino acids.

The chain couples TRBV11-2 to TRBJ2-6, with D maybe TRBD2 (6 bases). The CDR3 loop spans 14 amino acids. V shed 9 bases and J shed 3 bases, with 12 bases lying between them. CDR1 and CDR2 from the germline V gene are SGHAT and FQNNGV. CDR3 nucleotide sequence: TGTGCCAGTGGCCAGGGAGGTGGGGCCAACGTCCTGACTTTC. This encodes CASGQGGGANVLTF.

The gene calls are TRBV5-4 and TRBJ2-3; 9 bases align to TRBD2. The trim removed 3 bases at V and 1 base at J, leaving 3 bases unmatched. Germline values: CDR1 SGHNT, CDR2 YYREEE (reference sequence). This CDR3 region has 15 residues. CDR3 bases: TGTGCCAGCAGCTCCCGGACTAGCGGCACAGATACGCAGTATTTT. It specifies CASSSRTSGTDTQYF.

This chain joins TRBV27 and TRBJ2-7; tentatively, D is TRBD1 (7 bases). The CDR3 is made up of 12 amino acids. CDR1 and CDR2 (germline): MNHEY, SMNVEV (reference sequence). Trimming took off 7 bases at V and 5 bases at J, with 12 bases between the two ends. Here the CDR3 reads CASTGGSDEQYF. DNA of the CDR3: TGTGCCAGCACAGGGGGGTCGGACGAGCAGTACTTC.

Written as DNA, the CDR3 is TGTGCCGGTAGACGGGAGGGGCAGCCCCAGCATTTT. Encoded protein: CAGRREGQPQHF. The chain joins TRBV11-3 to TRBJ1-5; a possible D gene is TRBD1 (5 bases). CDR3 length: 12 residues. CDR1 is SGHNT and CDR2 is YENEEA in the germline V gene. The V end lost 11 bases, the J end lost 7 bases, and 15 bases lay between the germline ends. Full variable domain (remainder filled in from reference TRBV11-3 and TRBJ1-5): EAGVVQSPRYKIIEKKQPVAFWCNPISGHNTLYWYLQNLGQGPELLIRYENEEAVDDSQLPKDRFSAERLKGVDSTLKIQPAELGDSAVYLCAGRREGQPQHFGDGTRLSIL.

The chain uses TRBV5-1 and TRBJ2-2, with 7 positions matching TRBD2. Germline values: CDR1 SGHRS, CDR2 YFSETQ. The length of the CDR3 is 16 residues. The J segment lost 7 bases and the V segment lost 4 bases, leaving 13 bases of the junction unmatched. This CDR3 is CASSLEGRALGGELFF. The CDR3 region has the DNA TGCGCCAGCAGCCTAGAAGGGAGGGCCCTCGGCGGGGAGCTGTTTTTT.

This clone was seen a single time. The genes are TRBV3-1 (or the pseudogene TRBV3-2) and TRBJ1-6, with unresolved D. The germline V gene has CDR1 LGHDT and CDR2 YNNKEL (reference sequence). The CDR3 spans 18 residues. V gave up 1 base and J gave up 0 bases, with 13 bases separating them. The CDR3 region has the DNA TGTGCCAGCAGCCAAGGAGGACTCGAGGGCTCCTATAATTCACCCCTCCACTTT. It codes for CASSQGGLEGSYNSPLHF.

The CDR3 reads CAWNSGRDQPQHF. The CDR3 bases are TGTGCCTGGAATTCGGGCAGGGATCAGCCCCAGCATTTT. The V call is TRBV30, the J call TRBJ1-5; TRBD1 is a possible D gene (5 bases). CDR1 is GTSNPN and CDR2 is SVGIG in the germline V gene (reference sequence). Trimming left V 4 bases short and J 5 bases short, with 12 bases between. The CDR3 has 13 amino acids.

J is TRBJ2-1 and V is TRBV5-4; D remains ambiguous. V gave up 0 bases and J gave up 12 bases, with 13 bases separating them. The CDR3 runs 13 residues. Looked up from germline, CDR1 is SGHNT and CDR2 is YYREEE (reference sequence). Here the CDR3 reads CASSLASSSRQFF. The DNA for the CDR3 is TGTGCCAGCAGCTTGGCTAGTTCTTCAAGGCAGTTCTTC.

The genes are TRBV7-8 and TRBJ2-5; a weak D match, TRBD1 (5 bases). The V gene's germline CDR1 is SGHVS and CDR2 FQNEAQ. V lost 5 bases to trimming and J lost 5 bases, with 12 bases between them. The CDR3 loop spans 13 amino acids. The CDR3 is CASSRGSGETQYF. Here the CDR3 DNA reads TGTGCCAGCAGCCGTGGGTCAGGGGAGACCCAGTACTTC.

A remark on this clone: The same CDR3 arises from other DNA sequences in this sample as well. The chain is built from TRBV19 and TRBJ2-7, with 8 bases matching TRBD1. Germline V gene sequence: CDR1 LNHDA, CDR2 SQIVND (reference sequence). The CDR3 covers 14 residues. The V segment lost 5 bases and the J segment 0 bases; nucleotides outside the gene matches: 3. The CDR3 region has the DNA TGTGCCAGTAGTCGACAGGGGAGCTCCTACGAGCAGTACTTC. This codes for CASSRQGSSYEQYF.

In this sample, this clone turned up a few times. The rearrangement joins TRBV19 to TRBJ2-2; 7 nucleotides agree with TRBD2. Germline-derived CDR1 and CDR2 are LNHDA and SQIVND (reference sequence). V trimming: 7 bases; J trimming: 4 bases; junction bases outside the gene matches: 0. The CDR3 is made up of 12 amino acids. The CDR3 DNA is TGTGCCAGTATAGCGGGCACCGGGGAGCTGTTTTTT. Its protein product is CASIAGTGELFF.

The rearrangement joins TRBV19 to TRBJ1-1; D not certain. Between the trimmed V and J ends, which lost 3 bases and 8 bases, there was a span of 19 bases. The germline gives CDR1 LNHDA, CDR2 SQIVND (reference sequence). CDR3 size: 15 residues. DNA of the CDR3: TGTGCCAGTAGTATTGTGTGGGGAGGTTGGGGAGAAGCTTTCTTT. Its protein product is CASSIVWGGWGEAFF. The whole variable domain, remainder taken from reference TRBV19 and TRBJ1-1, is DGGITQSPKYLFRKEGQNVTLSCEQNLNHDAMYWYRQDPGQGLRLIYYSQIVNDFQKGDIAEGYSVSREKKESFPLTVTSAQKNPTAFYLCASSIVWGGWGEAFFGQGTRLTVV.

V is TRBV4-3 and J is TRBJ1-2; TRBD1 agrees at 8 bases. CDR3 length: 15 amino acids. Germline CDR1 reads LGHNA; CDR2 reads YSLEER. J lost 7 bases, V lost 0 bases, and 7 bases had no gene match. The chain's CDR3 is CASSQDYLGTGGYTF. For the CDR3, the DNA is TGCGCCAGCAGCCAAGATTATTTAGGGACAGGTGGCTACACCTTC.

The CDR3 here is CASSVRDSYGYTF. CDR3 in DNA: TGTGCCAGCAGCGTCCGGGACAGCTATGGCTACACCTTC. V is TRBV9 and J is TRBJ1-2; 7 nucleotides align to TRBD1. In germline, CDR1 is SGDLS, CDR2 YYNGEE. The CDR3 has 13 amino acids. V trimming: 2 bases; J trimming: 4 bases; junction bases outside the gene matches: 2.

The chain links TRBV6-1 to TRBJ1-5; D not certain. CDR1 is MNHNS, CDR2 SASEGT, per germline. With 2 bases removed from V and 0 bases from J, the gap between germline ends came to 2 bases. The length of the CDR3 is 13 residues. As DNA, the CDR3 is TGTGCCAGCAGTGAACGTAGCAATCAGCCCCAGCATTTT. This encodes CASSERSNQPQHF.

This sequence joins TRBV28 and TRBJ1-2; perhaps TRBD1 as D (6 bases). The CDR3 consists of 14 residues. Germline values: CDR1 MDHEN, CDR2 SYDVKM. V shed 6 bases and J shed 0 bases, with 11 bases lying between them. This chain's CDR3 is CASRNRVSNYGYTF. The CDR3, as DNA: TGTGCCAGCAGAAACAGGGTGTCTAACTATGGCTACACCTTC.

The chain recombines TRBV27 with TRBJ2-2; D is ambiguous. Trimming pared 2 bases from V and 7 bases from J, leaving 11 bases between. Germline V gives CDR1 MNHEY, CDR2 SMNVEV (reference sequence). The CDR3 length is 14 residues. The chain's CDR3 is CASSLNIQIGELFF. The CDR3 DNA reads TGTGCCAGCAGTTTAAATATTCAGATCGGGGAGCTGTTTTTT.